The source of this T cell receptor beta chain is a study of blood T cell repertoires in COVID-19. Study context: Sources were T cells, B-cell-depleted T cells, or PBMCs; the material itself was cDNA or gDNA.

This CDR3 is built from 20 residues. Trimming took 1 base from V and 5 from J; bases not matched to a gene: 19. Germline CDR1 reads KGHSY; CDR2 reads FQNENV. As handled by the study authors: From reference gene primer amplification, estimates of nucleated cell counts were derived. Assay: immunoSEQ multiplex PCR; the TCRdb copy retains only in-frame clones and omits some. The V and J calls and clone size come from that table; D and trimming were worked out from the DNA. The sample contains about 270,000 clones, roughly 90% of which appear only once. Participants were aged roughly 18 to 90 years, lived in under 25 US areas, and enrolled virtually. Clinical histories supplied by participants themselves formed the basis of cohort assignment.

The chain is built from TRBV16 and TRBJ1-5, with 8 positions matching TRBD1. This TCR was sampled from a man aged 35-49 years who had been exposed to COVID-19. The specimen sequenced was PBMCs or T cells enriched from blood (not recorded which). The CDR3 sequence: CASSQWLWAGPTGGDQPQHF. The CDR3 DNA sequence: TGTGCCAGCAGCCAATGGTTATGGGCGGGGCCAACAGGGGGAGATCAGCCCCAGCATTTT.